This TCR beta chain was found in a study of shared clonotypes between healthy human individuals. Study as a whole: Each donor contributed plates that comprised three CD4 naive, three CD4 memory, two CD8 naive and one CD8 memory. Overall study results and limits: With several donors compared, roughly 4.9% of naive CD4 clonotypes were shared. Having only a few donors restricted how much genetic and exposure-history diversity was captured.

Only CD45RO-negative cells positively selected for CCR7 counted as naive CD8 cells, so terminally differentiated effector memory CD45RA+ cells were excluded. Several immunoSEQ 96-well plates shared each subset's DNA, each plate a replicate. Clones were read by immunoSEQ multiplex PCR, and TCRdb kept only the in-frame ones, dropping some. Among some 2,100,000 clones listed, roughly 91% were seen once. V lost 10 bases, J lost 4 bases, and 10 bases stayed unmatched. The CDR3 covers 13 residues. Germline V gene sequence: CDR1 MDHEN, CDR2 SYDVKM. In regard to this clone: Antigen: not known.

This TCR was recovered from a man between 18 and 35 years old in good health. Some clones in this sample may be carry-over from other donors' samples. The rearrangement links TRBV28 to TRBJ2-7; 7 bases are shared with TRBD2. Material for sequencing was naive CD8+ T cells from PBMCs. DNA for the CDR3: TGTGCCACCCTTCCGGGCGGGAGTTACGAGCAGTACTTC. Protein: CATLPGGSYEQYF. The whole variable domain, remainder taken from reference TRBV28 and TRBJ2-7, is DVKVTQSSRYLVKRTGEKVFLECVQDMDHENMFWYRQDPGLGLRLIYFSYDVKMKEKGDIPEGYSVSREKKERFSLILESASTNQTSMYLCATLPGGSYEQYFGPGTRLTVT.